This TCR beta chain is from a study of blood T cells in healthy people across ages. Findings and caveats of the study: A strong correlation was found between TCR beta diversity and the percentage of naive T cells. A roughly linear age-dependent decrease characterized TCR beta diversity per million T cells.

Only a few counts were recorded for this clonotype. Its specificity is not known. The authors ran a second PCR of roughly 6 to 12 cycles using a sample-barcoded 5' primer and a J-beta primer mix. The template-switch adaptor, which had 12 random nucleotides, put a tag on each cDNA molecule. All samples gave at least 2.5 million CDR3-containing paired-end reads. TCRdb ran MiXCR on the 5' RACE reads and lists one entry per CDR3 protein. The data show hundreds of thousands of distinct CDR3 sequences, approximately 52% seen once. Germline V gives CDR1 MNHEY, CDR2 SMNVEV (reference sequence). V was shortened by 4 bases and J by 6 bases, with 16 bases between the two germline ends. This CDR3 is built from 15 residues.

V gene TRBV27 combines with J gene TRBJ2-1, with D perhaps assigned TRBD1 or TRBD2 (5 bases each). The sequenced sample was blood. The receptor's source is an elderly woman in good health. CDR3 in amino acids: CASSSAGAGRNEQFF. In DNA form, the CDR3 reads TGTGCCAGCAGTTCCGCCGGGGCGGGTCGCAATGAGCAGTTCTTC.